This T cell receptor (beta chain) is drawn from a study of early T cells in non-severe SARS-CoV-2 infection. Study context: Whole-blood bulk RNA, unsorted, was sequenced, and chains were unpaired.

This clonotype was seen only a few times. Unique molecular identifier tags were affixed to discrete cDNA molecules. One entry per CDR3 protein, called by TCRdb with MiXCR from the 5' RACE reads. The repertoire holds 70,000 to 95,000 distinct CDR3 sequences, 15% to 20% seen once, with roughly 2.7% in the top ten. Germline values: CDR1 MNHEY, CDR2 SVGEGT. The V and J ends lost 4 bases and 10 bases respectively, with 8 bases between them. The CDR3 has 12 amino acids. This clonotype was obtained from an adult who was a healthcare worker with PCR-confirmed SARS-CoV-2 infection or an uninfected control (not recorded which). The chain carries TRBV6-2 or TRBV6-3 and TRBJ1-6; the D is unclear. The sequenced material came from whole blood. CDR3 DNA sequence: TGTGCCAGCAGTTCCGCGAGATCACCCCTCCACTTT. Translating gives CASSSARSPLHF.